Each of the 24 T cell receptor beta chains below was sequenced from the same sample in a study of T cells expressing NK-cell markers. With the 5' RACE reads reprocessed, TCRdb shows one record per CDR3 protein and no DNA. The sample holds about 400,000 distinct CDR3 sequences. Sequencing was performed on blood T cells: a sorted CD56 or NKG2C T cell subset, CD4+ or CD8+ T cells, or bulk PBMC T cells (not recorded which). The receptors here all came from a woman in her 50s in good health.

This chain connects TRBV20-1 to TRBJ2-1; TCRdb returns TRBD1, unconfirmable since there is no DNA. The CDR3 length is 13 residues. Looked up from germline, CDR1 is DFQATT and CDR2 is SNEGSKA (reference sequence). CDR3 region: CSAGTGPYNEQFF.

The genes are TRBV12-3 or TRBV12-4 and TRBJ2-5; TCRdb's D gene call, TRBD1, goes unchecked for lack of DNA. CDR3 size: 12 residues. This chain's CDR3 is CASGRTDRTQYF.

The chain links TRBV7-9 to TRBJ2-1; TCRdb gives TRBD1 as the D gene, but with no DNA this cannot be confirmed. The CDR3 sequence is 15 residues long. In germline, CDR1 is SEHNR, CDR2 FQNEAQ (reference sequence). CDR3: CASRPSGTSNNEQFF.

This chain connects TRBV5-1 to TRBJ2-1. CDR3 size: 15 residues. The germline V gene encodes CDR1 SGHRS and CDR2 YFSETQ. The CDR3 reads CASSLEQPTYNEQFF. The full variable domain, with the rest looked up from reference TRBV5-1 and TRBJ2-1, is KAGVTQTPRYLIKTRGQQVTLSCSPISGHRSVSWYQQTPGQGLQFLFEYFSETQRNKGNFPGRFSGRQFSNSRSEMNVSTLELGDSALYLCASSLEQPTYNEQFFGPGTRLTVL.

The CDR3 loop reads CASKGLYEQYF. This chain uses TRBV28 with TRBJ2-7; TCRdb selects TRBD2, and the lack of DNA leaves this call unchecked. From germline, CDR1 is MDHEN and CDR2 SYDVKM. The CDR3 is 11 residues long.

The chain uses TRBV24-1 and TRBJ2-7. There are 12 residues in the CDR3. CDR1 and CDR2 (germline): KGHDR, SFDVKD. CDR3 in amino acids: CATSDLYRQQYF.

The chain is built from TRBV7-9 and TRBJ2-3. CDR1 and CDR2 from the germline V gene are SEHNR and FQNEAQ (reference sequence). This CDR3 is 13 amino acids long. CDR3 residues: CASSPYRTDTQYF.

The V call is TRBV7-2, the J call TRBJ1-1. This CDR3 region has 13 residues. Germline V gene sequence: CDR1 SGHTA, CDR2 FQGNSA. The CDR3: CASSHFVDTEAFF.

The CDR3 here is CASSDSVEAGELFF. The chain carries TRBV6-4 and TRBJ2-2. The CDR3 is 14 amino acids. Germline assignment: CDR1 MRHNA and CDR2 SNTAGT.

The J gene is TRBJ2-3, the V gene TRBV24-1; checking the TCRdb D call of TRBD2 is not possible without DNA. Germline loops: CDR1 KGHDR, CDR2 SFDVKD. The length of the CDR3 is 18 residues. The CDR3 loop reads CATSDPSWAGPYTDTQYF.

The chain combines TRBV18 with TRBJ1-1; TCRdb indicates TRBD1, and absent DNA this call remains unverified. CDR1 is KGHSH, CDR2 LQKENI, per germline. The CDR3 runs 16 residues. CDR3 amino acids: CASSPREKGLDTEAFF.

This CDR3 is CSVGAPGTEAFF. V and J are TRBV29-1 and TRBJ1-1; the TRBD1 assignment by TCRdb is unverifiable without DNA. Germline V gene sequence: CDR1 SQVTM, CDR2 ANQGSEA. The length of the CDR3 is 12 residues.

The CDR3 here is CAIRASGSEYEQYF. This chain joins TRBV10-3 and TRBJ2-7; TCRdb outputs TRBD2, but without DNA this stays unchecked. The CDR3 totals 14 residues. Per the germline V gene, CDR1 is ENHRY and CDR2 is SYGVKD.

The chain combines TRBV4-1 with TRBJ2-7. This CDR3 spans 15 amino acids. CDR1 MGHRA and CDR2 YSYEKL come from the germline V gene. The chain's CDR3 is CASSQGIRLHYEQYF.

The CDR3 here is CAISESGGGTDTQYF. The chain carries TRBV10-3 and TRBJ2-3; TCRdb's assignment of TRBD1 cannot be checked, as there is no DNA. The CDR3 contains 15 residues. Germline V CDR1 and CDR2: ENHRY, SYGVKD.

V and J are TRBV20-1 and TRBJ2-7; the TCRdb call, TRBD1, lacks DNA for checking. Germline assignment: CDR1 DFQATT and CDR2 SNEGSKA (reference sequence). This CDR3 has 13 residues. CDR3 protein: CSASYRGPYEQYF.

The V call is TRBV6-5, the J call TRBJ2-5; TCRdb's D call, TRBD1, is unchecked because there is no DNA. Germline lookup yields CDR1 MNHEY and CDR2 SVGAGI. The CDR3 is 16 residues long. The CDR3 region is CASSFLGAGIQETQYF.

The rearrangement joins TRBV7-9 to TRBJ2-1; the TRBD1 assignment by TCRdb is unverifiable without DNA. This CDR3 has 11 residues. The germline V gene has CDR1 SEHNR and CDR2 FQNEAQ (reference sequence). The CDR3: CASFLGGDKFF.

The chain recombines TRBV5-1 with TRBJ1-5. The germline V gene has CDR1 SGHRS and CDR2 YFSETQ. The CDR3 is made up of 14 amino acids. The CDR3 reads CASRRRPDGQPQHF.

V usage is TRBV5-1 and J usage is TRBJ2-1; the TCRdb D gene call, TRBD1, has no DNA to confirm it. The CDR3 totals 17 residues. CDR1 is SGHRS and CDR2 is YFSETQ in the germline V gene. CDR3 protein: CASSLMVGGVGYGEQFF. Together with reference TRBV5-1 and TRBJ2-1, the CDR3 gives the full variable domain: KAGVTQTPRYLIKTRGQQVTLSCSPISGHRSVSWYQQTPGQGLQFLFEYFSETQRNKGNFPGRFSGRQFSNSRSEMNVSTLELGDSALYLCASSLMVGGVGYGEQFFGPGTRLTVL.

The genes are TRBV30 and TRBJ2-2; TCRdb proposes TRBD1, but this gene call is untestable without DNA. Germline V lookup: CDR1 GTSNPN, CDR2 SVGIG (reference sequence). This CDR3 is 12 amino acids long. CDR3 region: CAWTQGSGELFF.

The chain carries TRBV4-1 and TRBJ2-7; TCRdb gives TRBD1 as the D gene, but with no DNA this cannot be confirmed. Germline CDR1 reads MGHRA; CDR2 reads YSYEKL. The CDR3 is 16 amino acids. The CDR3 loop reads CASSQPPRGPPYEQYF.

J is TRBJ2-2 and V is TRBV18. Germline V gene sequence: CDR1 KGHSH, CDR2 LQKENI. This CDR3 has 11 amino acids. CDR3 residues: CASSYVGELFF.

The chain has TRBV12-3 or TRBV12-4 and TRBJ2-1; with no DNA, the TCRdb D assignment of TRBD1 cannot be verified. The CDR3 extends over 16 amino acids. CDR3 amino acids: CASSSTGQGQYNEQFF.